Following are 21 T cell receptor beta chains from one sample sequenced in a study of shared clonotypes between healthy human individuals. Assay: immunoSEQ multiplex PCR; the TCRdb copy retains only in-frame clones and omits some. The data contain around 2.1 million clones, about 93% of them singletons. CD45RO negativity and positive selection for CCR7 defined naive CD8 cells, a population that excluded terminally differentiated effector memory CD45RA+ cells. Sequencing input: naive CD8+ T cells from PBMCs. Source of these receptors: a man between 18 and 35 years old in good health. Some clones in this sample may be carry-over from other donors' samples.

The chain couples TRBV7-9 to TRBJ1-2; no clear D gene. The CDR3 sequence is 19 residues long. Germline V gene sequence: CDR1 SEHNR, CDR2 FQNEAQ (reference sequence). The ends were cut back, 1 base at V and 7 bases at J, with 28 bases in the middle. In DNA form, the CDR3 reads TGTGCCAGCAGCTTAGGAAGTATGGGTACCAGGCGGGAGTCTACTGGCTACACCTTC. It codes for CASSLGSMGTRRESTGYTF.

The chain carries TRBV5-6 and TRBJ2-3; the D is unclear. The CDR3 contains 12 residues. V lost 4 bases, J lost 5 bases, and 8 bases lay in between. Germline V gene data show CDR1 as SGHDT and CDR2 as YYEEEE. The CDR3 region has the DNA TGTGCCAGCAGCGTCACTTTAGATACGCAGTATTTT. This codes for CASSVTLDTQYF.

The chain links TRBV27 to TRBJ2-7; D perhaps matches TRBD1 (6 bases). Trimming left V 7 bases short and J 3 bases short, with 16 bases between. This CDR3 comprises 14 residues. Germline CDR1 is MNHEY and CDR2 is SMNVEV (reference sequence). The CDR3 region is CASTPDPQGYEQYF. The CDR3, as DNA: TGTGCCAGCACCCCAGACCCACAGGGCTACGAGCAGTACTTC.

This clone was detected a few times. The CDR3 is CASSQPGTGEGYTF. In DNA form, the CDR3 reads TGTGCCAGCAGTCAACCCGGGACCGGGGAAGGCTACACCTTC. The chain joins TRBV2 to TRBJ1-2; maybe TRBD1 (5 bases). This CDR3 is built from 14 residues. The V gene's germline CDR1 is SNHLY and CDR2 FYNNEI. V was pared by 5 bases and J by 8 bases, with 18 bases between.

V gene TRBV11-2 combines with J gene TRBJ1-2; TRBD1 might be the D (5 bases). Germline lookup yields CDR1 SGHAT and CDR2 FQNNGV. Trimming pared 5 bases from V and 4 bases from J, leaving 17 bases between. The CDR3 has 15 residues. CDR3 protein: CASSPRAPAGYGYTF. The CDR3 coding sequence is TGTGCCAGCAGCCCCAGGGCCCCCGCTGGCTATGGCTACACCTTC.

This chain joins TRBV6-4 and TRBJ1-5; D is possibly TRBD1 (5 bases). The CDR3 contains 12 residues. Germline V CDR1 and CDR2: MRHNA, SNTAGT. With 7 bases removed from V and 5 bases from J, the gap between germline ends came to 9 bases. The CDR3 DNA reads TGTGCCAGCACGGAGGGGTATCAGCCCCAGCATTTT. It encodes CASTEGYQPQHF.

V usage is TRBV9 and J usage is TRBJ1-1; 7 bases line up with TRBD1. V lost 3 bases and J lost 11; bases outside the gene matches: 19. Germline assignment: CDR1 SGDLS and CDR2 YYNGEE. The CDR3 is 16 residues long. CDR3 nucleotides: TGTGCCAGCAGCGGCTCCGGGACAGCGTCATCCGGAGGTGCTTTCTTT. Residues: CASSGSGTASSGGAFF.

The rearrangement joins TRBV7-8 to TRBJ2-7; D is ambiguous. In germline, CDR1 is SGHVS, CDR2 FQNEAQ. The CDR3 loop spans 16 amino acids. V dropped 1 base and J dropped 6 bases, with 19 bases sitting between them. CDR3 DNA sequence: TGTGCCAGCAGCTTAGGAGCAACACGTCTAATGGGCGAGCAGTACTTC. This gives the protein CASSLGATRLMGEQYF.

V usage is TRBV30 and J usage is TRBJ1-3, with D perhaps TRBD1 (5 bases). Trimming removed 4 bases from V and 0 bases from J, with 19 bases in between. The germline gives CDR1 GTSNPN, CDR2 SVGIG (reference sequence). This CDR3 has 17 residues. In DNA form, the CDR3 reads TGTGCCTGGAAGGATTTTTTGGGCGGACACTCTGGAAACACCATATATTTT. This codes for CAWKDFLGGHSGNTIYF.

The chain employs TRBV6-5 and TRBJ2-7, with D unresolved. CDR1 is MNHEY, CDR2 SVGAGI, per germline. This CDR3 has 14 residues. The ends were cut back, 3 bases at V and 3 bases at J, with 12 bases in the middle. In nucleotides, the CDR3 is TGTGCCAGCAGTTATCTGGCCAGGAACTACGAGCAGTACTTC. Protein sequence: CASSYLARNYEQYF.

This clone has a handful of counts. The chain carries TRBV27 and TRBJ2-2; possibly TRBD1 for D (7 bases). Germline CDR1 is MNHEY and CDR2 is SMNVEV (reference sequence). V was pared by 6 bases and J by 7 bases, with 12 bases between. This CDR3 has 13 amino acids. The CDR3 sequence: CASSLRGVGELFF. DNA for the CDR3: TGTGCCAGCAGCCTCAGGGGGGTCGGGGAGCTGTTTTTT.

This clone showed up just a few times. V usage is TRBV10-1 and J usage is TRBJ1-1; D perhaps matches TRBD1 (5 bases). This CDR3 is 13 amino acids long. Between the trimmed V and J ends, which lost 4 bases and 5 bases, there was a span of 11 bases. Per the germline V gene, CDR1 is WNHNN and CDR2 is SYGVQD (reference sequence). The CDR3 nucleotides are TGCGCCAGCAGTGCAGGGTTGGGGACTGAAGCTTTCTTT. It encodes CASSAGLGTEAFF.

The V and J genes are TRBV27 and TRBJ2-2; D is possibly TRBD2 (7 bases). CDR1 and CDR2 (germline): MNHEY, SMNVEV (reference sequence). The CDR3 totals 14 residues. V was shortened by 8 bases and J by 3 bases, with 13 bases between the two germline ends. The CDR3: CASGEGGYTGELFF. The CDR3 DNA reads TGTGCCAGCGGCGAGGGGGGGTACACCGGGGAGCTGTTTTTT.

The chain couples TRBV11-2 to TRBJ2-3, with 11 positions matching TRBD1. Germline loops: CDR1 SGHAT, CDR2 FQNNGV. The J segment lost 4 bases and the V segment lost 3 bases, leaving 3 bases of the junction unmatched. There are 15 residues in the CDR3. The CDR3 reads CASSFGQGAPDTQYF. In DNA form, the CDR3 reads TGTGCCAGCAGCTTCGGACAGGGGGCCCCAGATACGCAGTATTTT.

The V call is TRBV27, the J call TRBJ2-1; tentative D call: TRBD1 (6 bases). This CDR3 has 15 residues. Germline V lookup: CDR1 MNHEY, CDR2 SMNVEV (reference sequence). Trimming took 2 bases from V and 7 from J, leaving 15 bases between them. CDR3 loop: CASSLSQGPTNEQFF. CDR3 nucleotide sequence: TGTGCCAGCAGTTTAAGCCAGGGGCCTACAAATGAGCAGTTCTTC.

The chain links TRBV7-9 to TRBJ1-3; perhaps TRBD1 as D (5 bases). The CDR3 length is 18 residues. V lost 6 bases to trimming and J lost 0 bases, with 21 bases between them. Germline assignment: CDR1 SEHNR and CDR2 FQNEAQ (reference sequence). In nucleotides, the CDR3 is TGTGCCAGCAGTCAGATTCTAGAGACAGCCTTCTCTGGAAACACCATATATTTT. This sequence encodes CASSQILETAFSGNTIYF.

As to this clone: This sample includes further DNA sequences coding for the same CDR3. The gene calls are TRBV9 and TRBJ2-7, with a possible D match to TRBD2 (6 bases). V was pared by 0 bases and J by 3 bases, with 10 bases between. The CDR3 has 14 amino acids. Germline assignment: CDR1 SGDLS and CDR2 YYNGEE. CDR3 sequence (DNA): TGTGCCAGCAGCGTAGATGGTAGCGGCTACGAGCAGTACTTC. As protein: CASSVDGSGYEQYF.

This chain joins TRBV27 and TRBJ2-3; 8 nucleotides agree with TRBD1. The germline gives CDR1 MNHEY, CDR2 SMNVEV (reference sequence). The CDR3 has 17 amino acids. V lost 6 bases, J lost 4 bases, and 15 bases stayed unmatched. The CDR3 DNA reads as TGTGCCAGCAGCAAACCCCTAAAGACAGGGGTTGCAGATACGCAGTATTTT. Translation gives CASSKPLKTGVADTQYF.

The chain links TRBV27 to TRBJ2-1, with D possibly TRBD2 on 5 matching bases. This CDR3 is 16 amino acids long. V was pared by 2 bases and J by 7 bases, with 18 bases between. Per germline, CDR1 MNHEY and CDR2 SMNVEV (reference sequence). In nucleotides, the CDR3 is TGTGCCAGCAGTTTACGAGGGATAGTGTCGACAAATGAGCAGTTCTTC. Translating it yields CASSLRGIVSTNEQFF.

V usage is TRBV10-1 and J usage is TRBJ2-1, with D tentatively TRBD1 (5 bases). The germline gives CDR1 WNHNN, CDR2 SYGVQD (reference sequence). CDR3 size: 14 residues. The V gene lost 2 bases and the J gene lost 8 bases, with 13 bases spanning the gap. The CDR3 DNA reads TGCGCCAGCAGTGAGGGTGGCAGGGCCCATGAGCAGTTCTTC. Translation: CASSEGGRAHEQFF.

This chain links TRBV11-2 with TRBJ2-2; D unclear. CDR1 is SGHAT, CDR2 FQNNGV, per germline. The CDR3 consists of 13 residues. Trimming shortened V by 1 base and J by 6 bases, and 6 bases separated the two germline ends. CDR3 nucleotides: TGTGCCAGCAGCTTAGTTAGGGCCGGGGAGCTGTTTTTT. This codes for CASSLVRAGELFF.